A selection of T cell receptor beta chains follows, all from one sample in a study of blood T cell repertoires in COVID-19. TCRdb's table, derived via immunoSEQ multiplex PCR, lists solely in-frame clones and lacks some. Among some 120,000 clones listed, approximately 85% were seen once. Specimen: peripheral blood. The receptors originated from a young man with COVID-19, enrolled during active disease. CDR3s include the opening cysteine and the closing phenylalanine or tryptophan. Each record gives: clone size, D gene, J gene, V gene, CDR3 DNA, CDR3 protein. D genes are given only for firm matches. Clone size is not always given. Where it is, it says once, few, many or a class for expanded clones.

clone_size: .; d_call: .; j_call: TRBJ2-3; v_call: TRBV27; cdr3_nt: TGTGCCAGCAGACTAAGACCACGGACAGTCACAGATACGCAGTATTTT; cdr3_aa: CASRLRPRTVTDTQYF
clone_size: .; d_call: .; j_call: TRBJ2-1; v_call: TRBV7-2; cdr3_nt: TGTGCCAGCAGCTTAGTGAGGCACTACAATGAGCAGTTCTTC; cdr3_aa: CASSLVRHYNEQFF
clone_size: .; d_call: TRBD1; j_call: TRBJ1-5; v_call: TRBV19; cdr3_nt: TGTGCCAGCCGCCCCGGGCAGGGGGGAAACCAGCCCCAGCATTTT; cdr3_aa: CASRPGQGGNQPQHF
clone_size: .; d_call: TRBD1; j_call: TRBJ1-3; v_call: TRBV13; cdr3_nt: TGTGCCAGCAGCTTGGGGGCCGGGACAGGGGGACTCTACTCTGGAAACACCATATATTTT; cdr3_aa: CASSLGAGTGGLYSGNTIYF
clone_size: .; d_call: .; j_call: TRBJ2-1; v_call: TRBV18; cdr3_nt: TGTGCCAGCTCACGGGGGGACTTAGGGAACGATGAGCAGTTCTTC; cdr3_aa: CASSRGDLGNDEQFF
clone_size: few; d_call: .; j_call: TRBJ2-3; v_call: TRBV27; cdr3_nt: TGTGCCAGCAGTTTACAGCCGGGGGCTAGCGGAGCCCATCATACGCAGTATTTT; cdr3_aa: CASSLQPGASGAHHTQYF
clone_size: .; d_call: .; j_call: TRBJ1-2; v_call: TRBV6-1; cdr3_nt: TGTGCCAGCAGTGAATTGTATAAATTCGGGAGTAACAGTCGTCATGGCTACACCTTC; cdr3_aa: CASSELYKFGSNSRHGYTF
clone_size: .; d_call: .; j_call: TRBJ2-2; v_call: TRBV4-1; cdr3_nt: TGCGCCAGCAGCCAACCCGGGAGTAACACCGGGGAGCTGTTTTTT; cdr3_aa: CASSQPGSNTGELFF
clone_size: .; d_call: TRBD1; j_call: TRBJ1-2; v_call: TRBV5-8; cdr3_nt: TGTGCCAGCAGCTTAGGGACAGCCAGCTATGGCTACACCTTC; cdr3_aa: CASSLGTASYGYTF
clone_size: .; d_call: TRBD2; j_call: TRBJ2-1; v_call: TRBV19; cdr3_nt: TGTGCCAGTAGGCCGGGACTAGTGGGTGAGCAGTTCTTC; cdr3_aa: CASRPGLVGEQFF
clone_size: .; d_call: .; j_call: TRBJ2-1; v_call: TRBV4-1; cdr3_nt: TGCGCCAGCAGCCAAGGGCGGATGGCGGTCGGTTACAATGAGCAGTTCTTC; cdr3_aa: CASSQGRMAVGYNEQFF
clone_size: .; d_call: TRBD1; j_call: TRBJ1-3; v_call: TRBV11-3; cdr3_nt: TGTGCCAGCACCAGGGGGCTAGGCTCTGGAAACACCATATATTTT; cdr3_aa: CASTRGLGSGNTIYF
clone_size: .; d_call: .; j_call: TRBJ1-2; v_call: TRBV29-1; cdr3_nt: TGCAGCGCCGCGAGGGGGGGAAAGGATGGCTACACCTTC; cdr3_aa: CSAARGGKDGYTF
clone_size: few; d_call: .; j_call: TRBJ2-2; v_call: TRBV6-2/TRBV6-3; cdr3_nt: TGTGCCAGCAGTTCGCTAGTGGTCGATGCCGGGGAGCTGTTTTTT; cdr3_aa: CASSSLVVDAGELFF
clone_size: .; d_call: .; j_call: TRBJ1-2; v_call: TRBV30; cdr3_nt: TGTGCCTGGAGTGTGTCCCCGGGACACAACACTAACTATGGCTACACCTTC; cdr3_aa: CAWSVSPGHNTNYGYTF
clone_size: .; d_call: .; j_call: TRBJ1-2; v_call: TRBV4-2; cdr3_nt: TGTGCCAGCAGCCAAGTCGGACAGACCAACTATGGCTACACCTTC; cdr3_aa: CASSQVGQTNYGYTF
clone_size: .; d_call: TRBD2; j_call: TRBJ2-3; v_call: TRBV3-1/TRBV3-2; cdr3_nt: TGTGCCAGCAGCCTCATAGCGGGGGGCTTCACAGATACGCAGTATTTT; cdr3_aa: CASSLIAGGFTDTQYF
clone_size: .; d_call: .; j_call: TRBJ2-7; v_call: TRBV11-1; cdr3_nt: TGTGCCAGCAGCTTTCGGTACGCCTCCTACGAGCAGTACTTC; cdr3_aa: CASSFRYASYEQYF
clone_size: .; d_call: .; j_call: TRBJ2-2; v_call: TRBV5-6; cdr3_nt: TGTGCCAGCAGCTTCTTCACCGGGGAGCTGTTTTTT; cdr3_aa: CASSFFTGELFF
clone_size: .; d_call: TRBD1; j_call: TRBJ1-3; v_call: TRBV6-5; cdr3_nt: TGTGCCAGCAGTAAAACAGGGGAAGGAAACACCATATATTTT; cdr3_aa: CASSKTGEGNTIYF
clone_size: .; d_call: TRBD2; j_call: TRBJ2-7; v_call: TRBV20-1; cdr3_nt: TGCAGTGCTAGTCCCTCGAGCGGGATTTACGAGCAGTACTTC; cdr3_aa: CSASPSSGIYEQYF
clone_size: few; d_call: TRBD1; j_call: TRBJ2-2; v_call: TRBV7-7; cdr3_nt: TGTGCCAGCAGCTTGGGACAGGGTGGCACCGGGGAGCTGTTTTTT; cdr3_aa: CASSLGQGGTGELFF
clone_size: few; d_call: .; j_call: TRBJ1-1; v_call: TRBV29-1; cdr3_nt: TGCAGCGTTGGCGGGCCGGGGTTGGCTGAAGCTTTCTTT; cdr3_aa: CSVGGPGLAEAFF
clone_size: .; d_call: .; j_call: TRBJ1-2; v_call: TRBV6-2/TRBV6-3; cdr3_nt: TGTGCCAGCAGTTCACGGGATTCCTATGGCTACACCTTC; cdr3_aa: CASSSRDSYGYTF
clone_size: .; d_call: .; j_call: TRBJ1-1; v_call: TRBV28; cdr3_nt: TGTGCCAGCAGCCTAGGGACGCTCTCCGGGGGAGCTTTCTTT; cdr3_aa: CASSLGTLSGGAFF
clone_size: .; d_call: TRBD2; j_call: TRBJ2-5; v_call: TRBV5-1; cdr3_nt: TGCGCCAGCAGCTTGCAACTAGCGGGGGGGCGAGAGACCCAGTACTTC; cdr3_aa: CASSLQLAGGRETQYF
clone_size: .; d_call: .; j_call: TRBJ1-2; v_call: TRBV6-5; cdr3_nt: TGTGCCAGCATGGGTGTCCTCGGGGGCTACACCTTC; cdr3_aa: CASMGVLGGYTF
clone_size: .; d_call: .; j_call: TRBJ1-5; v_call: TRBV6-5; cdr3_nt: TGTGCCAGCAGTTCCCAGGTTAGCAATCAGCCCCAGCATTTT; cdr3_aa: CASSSQVSNQPQHF
clone_size: .; d_call: TRBD1; j_call: TRBJ2-7; v_call: TRBV5-1; cdr3_nt: TGCGCCAGCAGCGGGGGGACAGGGGTTTACGAGCAGTACTTC; cdr3_aa: CASSGGTGVYEQYF
clone_size: .; d_call: .; j_call: TRBJ2-1; v_call: TRBV3-1/TRBV3-2; cdr3_nt: TGTGCCAGCAGCCAAGAACCTAGATATGAGCAGTTCTTC; cdr3_aa: CASSQEPRYEQFF
clone_size: .; d_call: .; j_call: TRBJ2-2; v_call: TRBV2; cdr3_nt: TGTGCCAGCACTGAACGGGTCTCGCACGCCGGGGAGCTGTTTTTT; cdr3_aa: CASTERVSHAGELFF
clone_size: .; d_call: .; j_call: TRBJ2-1; v_call: TRBV11-2; cdr3_nt: TGTGCCAGCAGCTTAGTAACTGCCTACAATGAGCAGTTCTTC; cdr3_aa: CASSLVTAYNEQFF
clone_size: .; d_call: .; j_call: TRBJ1-4; v_call: TRBV4-1; cdr3_nt: TGCGCCAGCAGCCAACCGGGAGCAACTAATGAAAAACTGTTTTTT; cdr3_aa: CASSQPGATNEKLFF
clone_size: .; d_call: TRBD1; j_call: TRBJ1-6; v_call: TRBV27; cdr3_nt: TGTGCCAGCAGTTTATCACTGTTGACAGGGGGTCATGGGACTTCACCCCTCCACTTT; cdr3_aa: CASSLSLLTGGHGTSPLHF
clone_size: .; d_call: TRBD1; j_call: TRBJ1-3; v_call: TRBV7-6; cdr3_nt: TGTGCCAGCAGCCGCAGGACAGGGGGCAATGGAAACACCATATATTTT; cdr3_aa: CASSRRTGGNGNTIYF
clone_size: .; d_call: TRBD2; j_call: TRBJ2-7; v_call: TRBV7-2; cdr3_nt: TGTGCCAGCAGCTCCAGCGGGGGGTCCTCCTACGAGCAGTACTTC; cdr3_aa: CASSSSGGSSYEQYF
clone_size: .; d_call: TRBD2; j_call: TRBJ2-7; v_call: TRBV4-1; cdr3_nt: TGCGCCAGCACCCCATCCCTAGCGGGGTCCTACGAGCAGTACTTC; cdr3_aa: CASTPSLAGSYEQYF
clone_size: .; d_call: .; j_call: TRBJ2-2; v_call: TRBV19; cdr3_nt: TGTGCCAGTACCCCCATAGCACGGGACACCGGGGAGCTGTTTTTT; cdr3_aa: CASTPIARDTGELFF
clone_size: few; d_call: TRBD1; j_call: TRBJ2-7; v_call: TRBV29-1; cdr3_nt: TGCAGCGTTGAACCTCGGACAGGGGGCGAGCAGTACTTC; cdr3_aa: CSVEPRTGGEQYF
clone_size: .; d_call: .; j_call: TRBJ2-7; v_call: TRBV20-1; cdr3_nt: TGCAGTGCTAAGTCCTTATCGACTGCCATTTTC; cdr3_aa: CSAKSLSTAIF
clone_size: .; d_call: .; j_call: TRBJ1-5; v_call: TRBV28; cdr3_nt: TGTGCCAGCAGTCAAGCACAGCCCCAGCATTTT; cdr3_aa: CASSQAQPQHF
clone_size: .; d_call: .; j_call: TRBJ1-2; v_call: TRBV29-1; cdr3_nt: TGCAGCGTTGATCAGTGGAGGGAACACCGAAACTATGGCTACACCTTC; cdr3_aa: CSVDQWREHRNYGYTF
clone_size: once; d_call: TRBD2; j_call: TRBJ2-1; v_call: TRBV19; cdr3_nt: TGTGCCAGTATGGGGACTAGCGTTTCCTACAATGAGCAGTTCTTC; cdr3_aa: CASMGTSVSYNEQFF
clone_size: .; d_call: .; j_call: TRBJ1-6; v_call: TRBV30; cdr3_nt: TGTGCCTGGCTCCGAAGACCCACGGGGAATTCACCCCTCCACTTT; cdr3_aa: CAWLRRPTGNSPLHF
clone_size: few; d_call: TRBD2; j_call: TRBJ2-3; v_call: TRBV2; cdr3_nt: TGTGCCAGCCTAGCGGGCGCTACGCAGTATTTT; cdr3_aa: CASLAGATQYF
clone_size: .; d_call: TRBD2; j_call: TRBJ2-1; v_call: TRBV6-5; cdr3_nt: TGTGCCAGCAGTTACGGGAGCGGGAGGAAGTTCTTC; cdr3_aa: CASSYGSGRKFF
clone_size: .; d_call: .; j_call: TRBJ1-2; v_call: TRBV7-2; cdr3_nt: TGTGCCAGCAGCTTAGTTCAGGGGCGTAACTATGGCTACACCTTC; cdr3_aa: CASSLVQGRNYGYTF
clone_size: .; d_call: .; j_call: TRBJ1-2; v_call: TRBV6-6; cdr3_nt: TGTGCCAGCAGTCCCGCCCGGGGGGGGACCAATAACTATGGCTACACCTTC; cdr3_aa: CASSPARGGTNNYGYTF
clone_size: .; d_call: TRBD2; j_call: TRBJ2-1; v_call: TRBV7-9; cdr3_nt: TGTGCCAGCAGCTTATATCGCGGGAGGACCTACAATGAGCAGTTCTTC; cdr3_aa: CASSLYRGRTYNEQFF
clone_size: .; d_call: TRBD1; j_call: TRBJ2-5; v_call: TRBV30; cdr3_nt: TGTGCCTGGAGTGTACAGGGACAGGGGGCAGAGACCCAGTACTTC; cdr3_aa: CAWSVQGQGAETQYF
clone_size: .; d_call: TRBD1; j_call: TRBJ1-2; v_call: TRBV9; cdr3_nt: TGTGCCAGCAGCCCGCATGGACAGGGTGAAGATGGCTACACCTTC; cdr3_aa: CASSPHGQGEDGYTF
clone_size: .; d_call: TRBD1; j_call: TRBJ1-1; v_call: TRBV24-1; cdr3_nt: TGTGCCACCAGCAGGGGGCCCCTGAACACTGAAGCTTTCTTT; cdr3_aa: CATSRGPLNTEAFF
clone_size: .; d_call: TRBD1; j_call: TRBJ1-2; v_call: TRBV10-1; cdr3_nt: TGCGCCAGCAGTAAAGGACAGGGCTATGGCTACACCTTC; cdr3_aa: CASSKGQGYGYTF